The clone carrying this TCR beta chain was counted at least ten times. Germline V gene lookup returns CDR1 MNHEY and CDR2 SVGEGT. The CDR3 runs to 13 residues. Trimming took off 4 bases at V and 2 bases at J, with 7 bases between the two ends. The data are from a study of identical twins. TCRdb fed the 5' RACE reads into MiXCR, producing one record per CDR3 protein. The sample holds roughly 230,000 distinct CDR3 sequences, around 8.3% seen once. The data also belong to a second study, concerning yellow fever vaccine responses in identical twins.

The chain has TRBV6-2 or TRBV6-3 and TRBJ2-3, with D uncertain. The TCR sequence derives from a woman aged 18 to 35 in good health. Sequenced: CD8+ T cells sorted from blood. The chain's CDR3 is CASSSVATDTQYF. The CDR3 DNA sequence: TGTGCCAGCAGTTCCGTCGCCACAGATACGCAGTATTTT.